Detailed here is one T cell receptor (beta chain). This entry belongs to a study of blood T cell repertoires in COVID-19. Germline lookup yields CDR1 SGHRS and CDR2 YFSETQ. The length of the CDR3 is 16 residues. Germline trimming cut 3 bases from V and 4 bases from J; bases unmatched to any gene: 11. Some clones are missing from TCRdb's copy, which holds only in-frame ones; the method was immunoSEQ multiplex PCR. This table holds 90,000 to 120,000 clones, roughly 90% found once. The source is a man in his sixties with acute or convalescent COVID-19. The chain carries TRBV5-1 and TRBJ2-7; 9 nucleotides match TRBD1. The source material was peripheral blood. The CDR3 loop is CASSSNTRDRAYEQYF. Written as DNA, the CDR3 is TGCGCCAGCAGCTCGAACACCCGGGACAGGGCTTACGAGCAGTACTTC.